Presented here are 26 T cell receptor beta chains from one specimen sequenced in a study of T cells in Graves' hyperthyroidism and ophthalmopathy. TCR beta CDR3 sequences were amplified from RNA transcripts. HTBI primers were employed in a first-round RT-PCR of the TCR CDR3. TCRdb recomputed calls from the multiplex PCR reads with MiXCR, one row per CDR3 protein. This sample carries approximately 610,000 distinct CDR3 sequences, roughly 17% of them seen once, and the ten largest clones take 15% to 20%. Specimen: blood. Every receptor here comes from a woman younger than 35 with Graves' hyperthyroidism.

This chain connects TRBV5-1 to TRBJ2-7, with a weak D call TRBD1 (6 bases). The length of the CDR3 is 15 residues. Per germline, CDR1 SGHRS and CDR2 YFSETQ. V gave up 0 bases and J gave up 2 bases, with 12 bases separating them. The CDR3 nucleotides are TGCGCCAGCAGCTTGGAACAGGGTCGGACCTACGAGCAGTACTTC. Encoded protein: CASSLEQGRTYEQYF.

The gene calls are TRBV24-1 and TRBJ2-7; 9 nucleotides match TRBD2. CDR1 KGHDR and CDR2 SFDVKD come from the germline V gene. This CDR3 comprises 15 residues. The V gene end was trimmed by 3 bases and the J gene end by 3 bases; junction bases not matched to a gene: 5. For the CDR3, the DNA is TGTGCCACCAGTGATGGTGGTAGCGGGAGCTACGAGCAGTACTTC. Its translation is CATSDGGSGSYEQYF.

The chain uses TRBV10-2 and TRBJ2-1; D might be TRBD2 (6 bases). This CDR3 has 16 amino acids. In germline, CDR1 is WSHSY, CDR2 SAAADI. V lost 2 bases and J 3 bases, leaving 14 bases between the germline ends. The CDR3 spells CASSEVSGVYYNEQFF. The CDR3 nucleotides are TGCGCCAGCAGTGAGGTGTCGGGAGTGTACTACAATGAGCAGTTCTTC.

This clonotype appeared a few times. For the CDR3, the DNA is TGTGCCAGCGATCAGGGCGCCACTGAAGCTTTCTTT. This encodes CASDQGATEAFF. This chain links TRBV28 with TRBJ1-1; a weak D match, TRBD1 (5 bases). Deletions cut 8 bases from V and 4 bases from J, with 11 bases between. Germline lookup yields CDR1 MDHEN and CDR2 SYDVKM. This CDR3 has 12 amino acids.

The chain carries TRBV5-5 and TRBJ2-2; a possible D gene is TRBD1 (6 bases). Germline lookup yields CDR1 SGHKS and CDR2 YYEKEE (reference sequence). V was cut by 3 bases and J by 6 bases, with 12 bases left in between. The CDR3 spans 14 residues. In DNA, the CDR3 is TGTGCCAGCAGCTCCGGACAGTTTGCCGGGGAGCTGTTTTTT. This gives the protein CASSSGQFAGELFF.

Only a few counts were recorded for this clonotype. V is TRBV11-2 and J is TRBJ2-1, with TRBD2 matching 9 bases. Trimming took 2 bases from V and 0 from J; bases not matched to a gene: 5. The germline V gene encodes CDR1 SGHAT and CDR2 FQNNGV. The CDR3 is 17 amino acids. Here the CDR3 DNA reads TGTGCCAGCAGCTTACTTCTAGCGGGGAGCTCCTACAATGAGCAGTTCTTC. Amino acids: CASSLLLAGSSYNEQFF.

The CDR3 DNA is TGTGCCAGCAGCCTCCACGAGGGTGTAGACGCCGGGGAGCTGTTTTTT. It specifies CASSLHEGVDAGELFF. The V call is TRBV3-1, the J call TRBJ2-2, with D perhaps TRBD2 (5 bases). Germline CDR1 LGHDT, CDR2 YNNKEL (reference sequence). The CDR3 is 16 residues long. Trimming pared 4 bases from V and 6 bases from J, leaving 18 bases between.

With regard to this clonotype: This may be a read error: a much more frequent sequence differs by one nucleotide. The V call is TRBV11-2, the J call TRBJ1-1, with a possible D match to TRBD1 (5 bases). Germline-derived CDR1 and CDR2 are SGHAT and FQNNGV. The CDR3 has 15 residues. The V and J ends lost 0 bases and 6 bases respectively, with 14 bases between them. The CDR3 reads CASSLESRGQPEAFF. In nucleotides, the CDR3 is TGTGCCAGCAGCTTAGAATCCCGGGGCCAACCTGAAGCTTTCTTT.

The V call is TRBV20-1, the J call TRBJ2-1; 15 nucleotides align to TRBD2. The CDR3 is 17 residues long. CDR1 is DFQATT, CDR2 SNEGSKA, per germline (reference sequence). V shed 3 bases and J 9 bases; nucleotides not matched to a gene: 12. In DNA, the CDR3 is TGCAGTGCTAGGTTCGGACTAGCGGGAGGGCGGTCAGGTGAGCAGTTCTTC. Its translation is CSARFGLAGGRSGEQFF.

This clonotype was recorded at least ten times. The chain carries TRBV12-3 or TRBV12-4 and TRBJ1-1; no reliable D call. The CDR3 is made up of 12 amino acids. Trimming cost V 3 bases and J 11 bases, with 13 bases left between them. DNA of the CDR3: TGTGCCAGCAGTTTTTCCGACTCGGAGGCTTTCTTT. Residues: CASSFSDSEAFF.

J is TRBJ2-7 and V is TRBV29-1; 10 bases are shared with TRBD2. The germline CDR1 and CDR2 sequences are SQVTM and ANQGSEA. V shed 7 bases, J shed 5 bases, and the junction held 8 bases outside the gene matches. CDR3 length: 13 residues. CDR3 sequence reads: CSARWTSGDEQYF. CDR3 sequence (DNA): TGCAGCGCGCGGTGGACTAGCGGTGACGAGCAGTACTTC.

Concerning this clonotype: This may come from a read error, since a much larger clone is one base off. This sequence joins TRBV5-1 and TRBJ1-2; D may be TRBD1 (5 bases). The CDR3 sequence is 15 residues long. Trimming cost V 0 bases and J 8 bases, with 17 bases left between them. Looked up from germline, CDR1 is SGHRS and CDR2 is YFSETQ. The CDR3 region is CASSLAPAGGRGYTF. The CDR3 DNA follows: TGCGCCAGCAGCTTGGCCCCAGCGGGGGGTAGAGGCTACACCTTC.

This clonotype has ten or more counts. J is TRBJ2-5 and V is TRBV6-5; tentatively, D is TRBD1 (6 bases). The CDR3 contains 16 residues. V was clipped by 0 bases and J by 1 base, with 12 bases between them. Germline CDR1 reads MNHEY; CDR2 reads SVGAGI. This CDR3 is CASSYSKVTGQETQYF. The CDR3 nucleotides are TGTGCCAGCAGTTACTCGAAGGTGACAGGCCAAGAGACCCAGTACTTC.

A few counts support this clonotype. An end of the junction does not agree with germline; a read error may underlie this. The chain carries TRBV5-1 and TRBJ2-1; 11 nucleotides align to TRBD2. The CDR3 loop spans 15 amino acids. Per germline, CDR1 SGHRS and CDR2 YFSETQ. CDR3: CASSMTSGVYNGQFF. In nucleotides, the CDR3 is TGCGCCAGCAGCATGACTAGCGGGGTTTACAATGGGCAGTTCTTC.

The CDR3 region has the DNA TGTGCCAGCAGTTACCGGACTAGCGGGGGGGCAACTGAGCAGTTCTTC. Its translation: CASSYRTSGGATEQFF. The chain links TRBV6-2 or TRBV6-3 to TRBJ2-1, with 15 bases identical to TRBD2. The CDR3 totals 16 residues. Looked up from germline, CDR1 is MNHEY and CDR2 is SVGEGT. The V segment lost 2 bases and the J segment 9 bases; nucleotides outside the gene matches: 5.

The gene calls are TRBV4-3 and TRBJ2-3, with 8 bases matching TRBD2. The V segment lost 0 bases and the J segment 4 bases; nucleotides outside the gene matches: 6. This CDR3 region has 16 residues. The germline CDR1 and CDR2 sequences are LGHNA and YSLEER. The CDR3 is CASSQETGGVADTQYF. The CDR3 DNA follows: TGCGCCAGCAGCCAAGAAACCGGGGGGGTGGCAGATACGCAGTATTTT.

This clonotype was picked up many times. This CDR3 is CASSLTTSVAGETQYF. CDR3 sequence (DNA): TGTGCCAGCAGTTTAACCACTAGCGTGGCGGGAGAGACCCAGTACTTC. The chain couples TRBV27 to TRBJ2-5; 7 bases are a match to TRBD2. The V and J ends lost 2 bases and 4 bases, in that order; junction bases with no gene match: 10. In germline, CDR1 is MNHEY, CDR2 SMNVEV (reference sequence). The CDR3 contains 16 residues.

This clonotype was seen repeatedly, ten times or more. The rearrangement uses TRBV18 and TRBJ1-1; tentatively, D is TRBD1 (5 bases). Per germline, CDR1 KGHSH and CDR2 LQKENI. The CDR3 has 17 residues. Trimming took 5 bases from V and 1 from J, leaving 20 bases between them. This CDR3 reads CASSSVLNRLENTEAFF. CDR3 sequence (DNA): TGTGCCAGCTCATCGGTACTTAACAGGCTAGAGAACACTGAAGCTTTCTTT.

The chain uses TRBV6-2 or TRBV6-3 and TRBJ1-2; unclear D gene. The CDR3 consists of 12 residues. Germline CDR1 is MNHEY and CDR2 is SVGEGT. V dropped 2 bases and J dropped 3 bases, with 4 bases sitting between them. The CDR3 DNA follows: TGTGCCAGCAGTTACGGATACTATGGCTACACCTTC. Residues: CASSYGYYGYTF.

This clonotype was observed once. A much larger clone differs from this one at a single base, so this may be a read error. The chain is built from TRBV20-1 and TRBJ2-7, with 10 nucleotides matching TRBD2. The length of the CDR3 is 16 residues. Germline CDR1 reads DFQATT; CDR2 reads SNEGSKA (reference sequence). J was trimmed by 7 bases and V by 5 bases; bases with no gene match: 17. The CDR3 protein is CSAQSGGASGGNEQYF. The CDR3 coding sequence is TGCAGTGCTCAGTCCGGCGGGGCTAGCGGGGGTAATGAGCAGTACTTC.

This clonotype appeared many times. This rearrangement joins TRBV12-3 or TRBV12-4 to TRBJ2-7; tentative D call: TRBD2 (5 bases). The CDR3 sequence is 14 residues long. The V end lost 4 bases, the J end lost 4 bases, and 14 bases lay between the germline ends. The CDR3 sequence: CASSWAGIGYEQYF. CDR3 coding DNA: TGTGCCAGCAGTTGGGCGGGTATCGGGTACGAGCAGTACTTC.

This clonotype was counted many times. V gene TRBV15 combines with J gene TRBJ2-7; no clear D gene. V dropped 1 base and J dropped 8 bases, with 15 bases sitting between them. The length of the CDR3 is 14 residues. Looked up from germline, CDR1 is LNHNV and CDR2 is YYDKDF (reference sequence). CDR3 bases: TGTGCCACCAGCAGAGGGACCGTACCTACGAAGCAGTACTTC. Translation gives CATSRGTVPTKQYF.

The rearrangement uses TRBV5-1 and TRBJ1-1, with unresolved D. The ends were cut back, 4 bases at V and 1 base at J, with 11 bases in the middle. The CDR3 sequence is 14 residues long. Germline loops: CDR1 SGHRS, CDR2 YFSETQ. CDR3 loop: CASSATPTNTEAFF. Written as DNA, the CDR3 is TGCGCCAGCAGCGCCACGCCAACGAACACTGAAGCTTTCTTT.

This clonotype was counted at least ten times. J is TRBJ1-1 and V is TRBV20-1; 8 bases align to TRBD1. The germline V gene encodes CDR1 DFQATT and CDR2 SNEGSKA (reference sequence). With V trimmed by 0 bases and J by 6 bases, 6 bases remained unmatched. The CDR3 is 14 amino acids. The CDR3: CSARDYRGWPEAFF. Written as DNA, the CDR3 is TGCAGTGCTAGAGATTACAGGGGGTGGCCTGAAGCTTTCTTT.

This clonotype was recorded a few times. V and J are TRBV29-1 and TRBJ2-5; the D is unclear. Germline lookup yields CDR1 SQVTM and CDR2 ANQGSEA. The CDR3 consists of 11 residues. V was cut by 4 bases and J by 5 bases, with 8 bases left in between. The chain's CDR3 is CSVGQWETQYF. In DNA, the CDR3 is TGCAGCGTTGGGCAGTGGGAGACCCAGTACTTC. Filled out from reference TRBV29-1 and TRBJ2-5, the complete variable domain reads SAVISQKPSRDICQRGTSLTIQCQVDSQVTMMFWYRQQPGQSLTLIATANQGSEATYESGFVIDKFPISRPNLTFSTLTVSNMSPEDSSIYLCSVGQWETQYFGPGTRLLVL.

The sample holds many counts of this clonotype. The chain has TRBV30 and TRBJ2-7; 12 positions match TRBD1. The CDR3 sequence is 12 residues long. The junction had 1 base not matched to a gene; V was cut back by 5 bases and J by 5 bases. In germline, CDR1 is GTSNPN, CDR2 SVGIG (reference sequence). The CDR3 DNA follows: TGTGCCTGGGGGACAGGGGGCAACGAGCAGTACTTC. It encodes CAWGTGGNEQYF. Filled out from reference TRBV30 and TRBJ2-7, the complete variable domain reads SQTIHQWPATLVQPVGSPLSLECTVEGTSNPNLYWYRQAAGRGLQLLFYSVGIGQISSEVPQNLSASRPQDRQFILSSKKLLLSDSGFYLCAWGTGGNEQYFGPGTRLTVT.